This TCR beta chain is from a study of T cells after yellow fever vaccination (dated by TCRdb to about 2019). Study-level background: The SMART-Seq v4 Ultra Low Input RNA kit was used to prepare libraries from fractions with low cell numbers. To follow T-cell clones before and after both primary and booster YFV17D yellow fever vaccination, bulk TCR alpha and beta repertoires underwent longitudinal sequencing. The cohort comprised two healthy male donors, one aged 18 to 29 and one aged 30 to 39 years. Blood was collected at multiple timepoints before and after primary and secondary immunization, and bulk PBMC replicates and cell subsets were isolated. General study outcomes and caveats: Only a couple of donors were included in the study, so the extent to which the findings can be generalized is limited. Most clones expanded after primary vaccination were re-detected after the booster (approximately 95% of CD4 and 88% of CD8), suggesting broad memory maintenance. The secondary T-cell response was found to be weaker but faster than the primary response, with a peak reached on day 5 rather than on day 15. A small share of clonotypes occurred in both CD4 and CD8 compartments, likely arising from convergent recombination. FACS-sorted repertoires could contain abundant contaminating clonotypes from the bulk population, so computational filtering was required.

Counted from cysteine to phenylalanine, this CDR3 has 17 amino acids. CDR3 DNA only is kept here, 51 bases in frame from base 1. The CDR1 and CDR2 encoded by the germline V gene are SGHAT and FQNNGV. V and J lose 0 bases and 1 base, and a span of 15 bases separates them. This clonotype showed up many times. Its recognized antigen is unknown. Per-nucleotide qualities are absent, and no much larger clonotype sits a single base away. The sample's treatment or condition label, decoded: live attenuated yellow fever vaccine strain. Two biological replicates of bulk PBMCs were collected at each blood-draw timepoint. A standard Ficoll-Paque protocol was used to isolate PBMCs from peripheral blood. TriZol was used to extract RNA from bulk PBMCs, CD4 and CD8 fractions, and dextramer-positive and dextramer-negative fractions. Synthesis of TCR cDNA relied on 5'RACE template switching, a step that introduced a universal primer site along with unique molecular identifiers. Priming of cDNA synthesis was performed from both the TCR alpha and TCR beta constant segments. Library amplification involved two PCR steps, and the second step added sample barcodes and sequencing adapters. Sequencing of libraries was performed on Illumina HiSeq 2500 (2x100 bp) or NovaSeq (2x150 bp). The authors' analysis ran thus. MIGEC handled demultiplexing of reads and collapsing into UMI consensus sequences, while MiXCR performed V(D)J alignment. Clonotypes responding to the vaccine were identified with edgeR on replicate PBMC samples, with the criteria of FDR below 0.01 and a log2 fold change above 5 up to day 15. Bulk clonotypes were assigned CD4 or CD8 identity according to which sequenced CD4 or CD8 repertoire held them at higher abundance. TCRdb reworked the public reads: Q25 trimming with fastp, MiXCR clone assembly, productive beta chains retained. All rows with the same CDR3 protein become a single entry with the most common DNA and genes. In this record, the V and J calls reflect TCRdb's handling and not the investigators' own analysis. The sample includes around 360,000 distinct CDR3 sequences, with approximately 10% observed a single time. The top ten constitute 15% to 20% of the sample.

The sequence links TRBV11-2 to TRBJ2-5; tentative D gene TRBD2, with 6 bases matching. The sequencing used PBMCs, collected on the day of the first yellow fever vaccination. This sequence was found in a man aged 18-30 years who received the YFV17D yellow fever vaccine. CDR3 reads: CASSLDGLWGVQETQYF. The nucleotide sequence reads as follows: TGTGCCAGCAGCTTAGATGGCCTCTGGGGGGTCCAAGAGACCCAGTACTTC. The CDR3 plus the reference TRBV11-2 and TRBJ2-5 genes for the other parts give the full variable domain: EAGVAQSPRYKIIEKRQSVAFWCNPISGHATLYWYQQILGQGPKLLIQFQNNGVVDDSQLPKDRFSAERLKGVDSTLKIQPAKLEDSAVYLCASSLDGLWGVQETQYFGPGTRLLVL.